The 22 T cell receptor beta chains reported below all come from one sample, sequenced in a study of tumor-infiltrating lymphocytes in primary liver carcinoma. RNA was extracted from whole blood without cell sorting, alongside germline DNA. The template, 500 ng total RNA, yielded TCR beta cDNA made with a constant-region primer. Libraries for TCR beta were built through three nested multiplex PCR rounds, which together made up a slightly modified ARM-PCR procedure. PCR rounds one and two used TRBV1-TRBV30 forward primers with a C-beta reverse primer for 10 cycles each. A single record per CDR3 protein comes from TCRdb applying MiXCR to the multiplex PCR reads. The sample carries 150,000 to 200,000 distinct CDR3 sequences, about two thirds recorded once. The sample consisted of peripheral blood. These receptors all come from a woman in her sixties or seventies with primary liver carcinoma and hepatitis B virus infection.

As for this clonotype: At one of its ends the junction is not consistent with the germline gene, which may arise from a read error. J is TRBJ1-1 and V is TRBV11-3; the D gene is possibly TRBD1 (6 bases). The CDR3 runs to 14 residues. In germline, CDR1 is SGHNT, CDR2 YENEEA. The CDR3 coding sequence is TGTGCCATCAGCTTAGGGGGACAAGGGACTGAAGCTTTCTTT. This codes for CAISLGGQGTEAFF.

The rearrangement links TRBV6-5 to TRBJ1-1; D is perhaps TRBD1 (6 bases). CDR1 and CDR2 (germline): MNHEY, SVGAGI. V dropped 7 bases and J dropped 13 bases, with 31 bases sitting between them. CDR3 length: 16 residues. This chain's CDR3 is CASTIRPGHPNTGVFF. The CDR3 nucleotides read TGTGCCAGCACTATAAGACCGGGACATCCGAACACTGGAGTTTTCTTT.

The rearrangement links TRBV20-1 to TRBJ1-2, with a tentative D call TRBD1 (5 bases). The CDR3 is made up of 14 amino acids. The germline V gene has CDR1 DFQATT and CDR2 SNEGSKA (reference sequence). V was clipped by 2 bases and J by 2 bases, with 12 bases between them. The CDR3 nucleotides read TGCAGTGCTAGAAGACCAGGGAGCAACTATGGCTACACCTTC. Translated, it gives CSARRPGSNYGYTF.

This clonotype was counted a few times. The chain is built from TRBV19 and TRBJ2-3; the D is unclear. CDR1 is LNHDA and CDR2 is SQIVND in the germline V gene (reference sequence). The CDR3 has 15 residues. The V gene lost 1 base and the J gene lost 1 base, with 9 bases spanning the gap. Here the CDR3 reads CASSIVSGRTDTQYF. In nucleotides, the CDR3 is TGTGCCAGTAGTATAGTATCCGGGCGCACAGATACGCAGTATTTT.

In the case of this clonotype: At one end, the junction sequence differs from germline, possibly due to a read error. The J gene is TRBJ2-1, the V gene TRBV28, with no clear D. CDR1 MDHEN and CDR2 SYDVKM come from the germline V gene. This CDR3 contains 14 residues. The CDR3 DNA reads TGTGTCAGCAGTTTTCAGGTCGCAGGTCATGAGCAGTTCTTC. Translating it yields CVSSFQVAGHEQFF.

On this clonotype itself: Mismatch with germline at one junction end may stem from a read error. The chain uses TRBV30 and TRBJ1-2; 11 positions agree with TRBD1. The CDR3 extends over 17 amino acids. Germline lookup yields CDR1 GTSNPN and CDR2 SVGIG (reference sequence). In nucleotides, the CDR3 is TGTGCCTGGACGGTAGGGACAGGGGGTGTAGCTAACTATGGCTGCACCTTC. Protein: CAWTVGTGGVANYGCTF.

About this clonotype itself: Since the CDR3 does not end with the conserved phenylalanine or tryptophan, this likely comes from a read error. The CDR3 DNA follows: TGTGTCAGCAGGACGACAGGGTGGGACACTGAAGCTTTCTAT. Amino acids: CVSRTTGWDTEAFY. The V and J genes are TRBV6-5 and TRBJ1-1; 7 bases are shared with TRBD1. In germline, CDR1 is MNHEY, CDR2 SVGAGI. CDR3 length: 14 residues.

This clonotype was observed at least ten times. The chain combines TRBV4-1 with TRBJ2-7, with TRBD1 as a possible D gene (7 bases). The germline V gene has CDR1 MGHRA and CDR2 YSYEKL. V lost 8 bases and J lost 4, with 24 bases in between. This CDR3 is 16 amino acids long. CDR3 amino acids: CASPRRGQGGVYEQYF. The CDR3 DNA reads TGCGCCAGCCCCAGGAGGGGGCAGGGTGGTGTTTACGAGCAGTACTTC.

Notes on this clonotype: An end of the junction does not agree with germline; a read error may underlie this. This chain joins TRBV11-3 and TRBJ1-1; 7 bases map to TRBD1. Per germline, CDR1 SGHNT and CDR2 YENEEA. The length of the CDR3 is 13 residues. The CDR3 region has the DNA TGTGCTAGCAGGACAGGAACTAGCACTGAAGCTTTCTTT. Its translation is CASRTGTSTEAFF.

Details on this clonotype: A read error is possible here, since a much larger clone lies one base away. The CDR3 DNA reads TGCAGCATTGAGGGGGGGGCAGGGGCAAATGAGCAGTTCTTC. This codes for CSIEGGAGANEQFF. The rearrangement joins TRBV29-1 to TRBJ2-1, with a weak D call TRBD2 (7 bases). The germline CDR1 and CDR2 sequences are SQVTM and ANQGSEA. The CDR3 sequence is 14 residues long.

Note on this clonotype: This may arise from a read error, as a much more abundant clone is one base away. V and J are TRBV4-1 and TRBJ2-5; D perhaps matches TRBD2 (7 bases). Trimming removed 3 bases from V and 4 bases from J, with 15 bases in between. Germline V gene sequence: CDR1 MGHRA, CDR2 YSYEKL. This CDR3 contains 15 residues. The CDR3 DNA reads TGCGCCAGCAGCCATGCCGGGGGGCAGCGAGAGACCCAGTACTTC. It translates to CASSHAGGQRETQYF.

Details on this clonotype: One end of the junction varies from germline; a read error may be responsible. The chain uses TRBV29-1 and TRBJ1-1; maybe TRBD1 (6 bases). CDR1 is SQVTM, CDR2 ANQGSEA, per germline. There are 13 residues in the CDR3. The CDR3 nucleotides read TGCAACGCCAGGACAGAAACGGACACTGAAGCTTTCTTC. It specifies CNARTETDTEAFF.

This clonotype was seen a single time. A read error may be the cause here, since a much bigger clone is one base away. The chain joins TRBV5-4 to TRBJ2-7; D tentatively reads TRBD1 or TRBD2 (6 bases each). This CDR3 is built from 13 residues. Germline V gene lookup returns CDR1 SGHNT and CDR2 YYREEE (reference sequence). CDR3 residues: CASSPDSLRERYF. Here the CDR3 DNA reads TGTGCCAGCAGCCCGGACAGCCTTCGGGAGCGGTACTTC.

In regard to this clonotype: One junction end does not reproduce the germline sequence, and a read error may be involved. V usage is TRBV11-2 and J usage is TRBJ2-5; 8 bases agree with TRBD1. Germline V CDR1 and CDR2: SGHAT, FQNNGV. The CDR3 loop spans 16 amino acids. CDR3: CTSNFWTGIGQETQYF. The CDR3 DNA reads TGTACCAGCAACTTCTGGACAGGGATTGGCCAAGAGACCCAGTACTTC.

This chain joins TRBV19 and TRBJ1-2, with D hard to call. Germline lookup yields CDR1 LNHDA and CDR2 SQIVND (reference sequence). Trimming took 3 bases from V and 12 from J, leaving 11 bases between them. This CDR3 is 11 amino acids long. The CDR3 here is CASSISAFHTF. The DNA of the CDR3 is TGTGCCAGTAGTATTTCGGCTTTCCACACCTTC.

This clonotype has a handful of counts. The chain carries TRBV6-6 and TRBJ2-7; tentatively, D is TRBD1 (6 bases). This CDR3 has 15 amino acids. Germline CDR1 reads MNHNY; CDR2 reads SVGAGI (reference sequence). V was clipped by 0 bases and J by 3 bases, with 12 bases between them. The CDR3 DNA is TGTGCCAGCAGTTACTCTGGCAGGGGAGACTACGAGCAGTACTTC. Protein sequence: CASSYSGRGDYEQYF.

To note about this clonotype: A much bigger clone sits one base away, suggesting this may be a read error. The V call is TRBV29-1, the J call TRBJ2-2; D may match TRBD1 or TRBD2 (5 bases each). Germline loops: CDR1 SQVTM, CDR2 ANQGSEA. Trimming cost V 6 bases and J 3 bases, with 14 bases left between them. The length of the CDR3 is 14 residues. CDR3 coding DNA: TGCAGCGTCCTCGGTCCGGGACACACCGGGGAGCTGTTTTTT. Protein product: CSVLGPGHTGELFF.

Details on this clonotype: Just one base apart from a much larger clone, this may be a read error. This chain uses TRBV6-1 with TRBJ1-1; D is unresolved. The CDR3 contains 15 residues. Germline CDR1 MNHNS, CDR2 SASEGT. Trimming left V 4 bases short and J 7 bases short, with 19 bases between. The CDR3: CASSGRNRAFVEAFF. The CDR3 coding sequence is TGTGCCAGCAGTGGACGGAACCGAGCTTTCGTTGAAGCTTTCTTT.

Turning to this clonotype: The junction and the germline gene differ at one end; a read error may be behind it. The J gene is TRBJ2-1, the V gene TRBV13, with 8 nucleotides matching TRBD2. This CDR3 is 15 amino acids long. The germline V gene has CDR1 PRHDT and CDR2 FYEKMQ (reference sequence). The CDR3: CVSSSLGRGYNEQFF. The CDR3 nucleotides read TGTGTCAGCAGTTCCCTCGGGAGGGGGTACAATGAGCAGTTCTTC. Filled out from reference TRBV13 and TRBJ2-1, the complete variable domain reads AAGVIQSPRHLIKEKRETATLKCYPIPRHDTVYWYQQGPGQDPQFLISFYEKMQSDKGSIPDRFSAQQFSDYHSELNMSSLELGDSALYFCVSSSLGRGYNEQFFGPGTRLTVL.

J is TRBJ1-5 and V is TRBV12-3 or TRBV12-4; the D gene is possibly TRBD1 (5 bases). Trimming left V 9 bases short and J 7 bases short, with 19 bases between. The length of the CDR3 is 14 residues. CDR3 sequence reads: CASSLDGGGQPQHF. DNA for the CDR3: TGTGCCAGTAGTCTCGATGGGGGAGGCCAGCCCCAGCATTTT.

Remarks on this clonotype: A read error is possible here, since a much larger clone lies one base away. The V gene is TRBV4-2, the J gene TRBJ1-1, with 7 bases aligning to TRBD1. This CDR3 is 15 amino acids long. Looked up from germline, CDR1 is LGHNA and CDR2 is YNFKEQ. This CDR3 reads CASNQDRRGRTEAFF. CDR3 DNA: TGTGCCAGCAACCAAGATAGAAGGGGGCGAACTGAAGCTTTCTTT.

This clonotype was counted ten times or more. The CDR3 DNA follows: TGCAGCGTTCGGGGGTTCAACAATGAGCAGTTCTTC. This sequence encodes CSVRGFNNEQFF. The chain recombines TRBV29-1 with TRBJ2-1, with D perhaps matching TRBD2 (6 bases). Deletions cut 5 bases from V and 5 bases from J, with 10 bases between. CDR3 size: 12 residues. Germline-derived CDR1 and CDR2 are SQVTM and ANQGSEA.